What follows is one T cell receptor beta chain and its context. The antigen remains undetermined. The data were taken from a study of T cells expressing NK-cell markers. The wider study: Sequencing covered eight donors, seven HCMV-seropositive and one seronegative. Notes on the study in general: Roughly 1.0-7.0% of CD8+ T cells in roughly six donors belonged to dominant NKG2C+ clonotypes.

Germline V gene lookup returns CDR1 SGHRS and CDR2 YFSETQ. This CDR3 spans 15 amino acids. With the 5' RACE reads reprocessed, TCRdb shows one record per CDR3 protein and no DNA. The repertoire table contains about 32,000 distinct CDR3 sequences. The sequence derives from a woman aged 18-69 years in good health. The specimen was blood T cells: a sorted CD56 or NKG2C T cell subset, CD4+ or CD8+ T cells, or bulk PBMC T cells (not recorded which). The rearrangement joins TRBV5-1 to TRBJ1-1. The CDR3 here is CASRRIDPGPTEAFF.